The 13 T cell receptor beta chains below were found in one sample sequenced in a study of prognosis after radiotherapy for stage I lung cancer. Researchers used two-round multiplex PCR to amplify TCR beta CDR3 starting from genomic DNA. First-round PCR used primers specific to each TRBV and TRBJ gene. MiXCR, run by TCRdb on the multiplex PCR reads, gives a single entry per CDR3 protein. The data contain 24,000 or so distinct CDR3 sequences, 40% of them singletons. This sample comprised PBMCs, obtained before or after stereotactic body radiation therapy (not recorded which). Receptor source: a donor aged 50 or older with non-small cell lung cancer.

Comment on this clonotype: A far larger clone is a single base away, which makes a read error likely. The CDR3 sequence: CASSLQGGQLETQYF. The CDR3 DNA reads as TGTGCCAGCAGCTTGCAGGGAGGGCAACTGGAGACCCAGTACTTC. The rearrangement joins TRBV5-1 to TRBJ2-5; 7 nucleotides line up with TRBD2. The CDR3 extends over 15 amino acids. Germline-derived CDR1 and CDR2 are SGHRS and YFSETQ.

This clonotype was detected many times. The CDR3 nucleotides are TGTGCCAGCAGTTTTTACAGAAACACTGAAGCTTTCTTT. Translation gives CASSFYRNTEAFF. The chain combines TRBV12-3 or TRBV12-4 with TRBJ1-1; no firm D call. The CDR3 runs 13 residues. V was shortened by 3 bases and J by 2 bases, with 7 bases between the two germline ends.

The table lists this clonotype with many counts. CDR3 DNA: TGTGCCAGCTTACCGTCAGGGTACCCCTACGAGCAGTACTTC. Translation: CASLPSGYPYEQYF. V is TRBV7-9 and J is TRBJ2-7; a possible D gene is TRBD1 (5 bases). Germline CDR1 reads SEHNR; CDR2 reads FQNEAQ (reference sequence). Between the trimmed V and J ends, which lost 8 bases and 2 bases, there was a span of 16 bases. This CDR3 is built from 14 residues.

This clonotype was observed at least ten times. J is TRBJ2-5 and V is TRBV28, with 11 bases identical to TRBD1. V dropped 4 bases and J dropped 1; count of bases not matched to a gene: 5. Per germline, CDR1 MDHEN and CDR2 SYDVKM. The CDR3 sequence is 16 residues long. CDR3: CASSSPGQGVQETQYF. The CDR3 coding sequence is TGTGCCAGCAGTTCACCGGGACAGGGGGTCCAAGAGACCCAGTACTTC.

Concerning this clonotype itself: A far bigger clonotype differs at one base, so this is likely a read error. DNA of the CDR3: TGTGCCAGCAGTAACAGGGGCTGGAGGTCACCCCTCCACTTT. Translating gives CASSNRGWRSPLHF. This chain connects TRBV6-4 to TRBJ1-6; 7 bases map to TRBD1. Trimming at V came to 5 bases and at J to 10 bases, leaving 8 bases not matched to a gene. The CDR3 sequence is 14 residues long. The germline V gene encodes CDR1 MRHNA and CDR2 SNTAGT.

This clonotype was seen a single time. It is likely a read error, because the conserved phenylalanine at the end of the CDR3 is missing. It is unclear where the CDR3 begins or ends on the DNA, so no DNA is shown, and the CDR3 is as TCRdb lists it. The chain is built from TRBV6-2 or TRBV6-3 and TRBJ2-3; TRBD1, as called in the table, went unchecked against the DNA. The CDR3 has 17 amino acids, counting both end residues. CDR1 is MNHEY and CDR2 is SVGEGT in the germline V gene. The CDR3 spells CASSSSGTGARTDKQYS.

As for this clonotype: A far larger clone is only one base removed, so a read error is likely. CDR3 sequence reads: CATSDLGVSSNDEQFF. The CDR3 DNA reads as TGTGCCACCAGTGATTTGGGAGTTTCCTCAAACGATGAGCAGTTCTTC. The chain links TRBV24-1 to TRBJ2-5, with unresolved D. The J call may be wrong; the DNA end is better matched by TRBJ2-1. Germline CDR1 reads KGHDR; CDR2 reads SFDVKD. This CDR3 is built from 16 residues.

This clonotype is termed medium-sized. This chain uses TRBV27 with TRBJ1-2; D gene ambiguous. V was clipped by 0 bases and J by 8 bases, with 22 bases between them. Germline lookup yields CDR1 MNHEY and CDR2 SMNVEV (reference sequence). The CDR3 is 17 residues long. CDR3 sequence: CASSLSGGSRTREGYTF. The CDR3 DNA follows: TGTGCCAGCAGTTTATCGGGAGGGTCGAGGACCCGGGAGGGCTACACCTTC.

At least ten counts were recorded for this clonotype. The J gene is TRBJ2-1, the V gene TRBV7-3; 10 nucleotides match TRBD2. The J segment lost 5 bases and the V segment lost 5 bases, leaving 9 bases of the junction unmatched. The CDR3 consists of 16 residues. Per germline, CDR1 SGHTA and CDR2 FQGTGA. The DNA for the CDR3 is TGTGCCAGCAGCGCGACGGGACTAGCGACGAACAATGAGCAGTTCTTC. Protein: CASSATGLATNNEQFF.

The CDR3 protein is CASSRTQGANEQFF. Here the CDR3 DNA reads TGCGCCAGCAGCCGAACACAGGGGGCCAATGAGCAGTTCTTC. The rearrangement uses TRBV4-1 and TRBJ2-1, with 9 bases aligning to TRBD1. The CDR3 is 14 amino acids. Per the germline V gene, CDR1 is MGHRA and CDR2 is YSYEKL. The ends lost 4 bases at V and 6 bases at J; junction bases unmatched: 4.

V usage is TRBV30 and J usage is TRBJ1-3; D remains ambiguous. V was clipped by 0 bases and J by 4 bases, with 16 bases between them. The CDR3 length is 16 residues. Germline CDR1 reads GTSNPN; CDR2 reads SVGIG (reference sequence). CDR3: CAWSVDLANIGNTIYF. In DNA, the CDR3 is TGTGCCTGGAGTGTTGATCTGGCAAACATAGGAAACACCATATATTTT.

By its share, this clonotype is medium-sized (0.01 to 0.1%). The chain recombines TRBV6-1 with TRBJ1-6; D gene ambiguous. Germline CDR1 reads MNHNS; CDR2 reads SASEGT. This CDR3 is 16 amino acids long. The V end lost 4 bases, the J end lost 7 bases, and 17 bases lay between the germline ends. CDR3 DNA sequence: TGTGCCAGCAGTGCTGCATACTTTAGAAACAATTCACCCCTCCACTTT. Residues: CASSAAYFRNNSPLHF.

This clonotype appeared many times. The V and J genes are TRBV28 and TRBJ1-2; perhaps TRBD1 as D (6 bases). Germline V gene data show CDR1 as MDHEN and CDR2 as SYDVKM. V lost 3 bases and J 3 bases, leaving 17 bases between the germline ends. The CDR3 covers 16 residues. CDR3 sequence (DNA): TGTGCCAGCAGTTTCAGATGGACAGAAGGTTACTATGGCTACACCTTC. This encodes CASSFRWTEGYYGYTF.